The clone carrying this T cell receptor beta chain appeared a few times. The target antigen is unknown. Patients with alopecia areata provided lesional scalp punch biopsies as well as peripheral blood. The record originates from a study of CD8+ T cells in alopecia areata. Study details: A 6-month period off drug followed tofacitinib, which lasted 6 to 18 months. General observations from the study: For lesional scalp, especially alopecia totalis/universalis, clonality was higher than in normal scalp. Scalp sample sequencing also detects resident alphabeta T cells of normal skin.

Extracted from the samples, RNA was reverse transcribed into cDNA to serve as the sequencing template. TCRdb keeps only in-frame clones here, not all; method: immunoSEQ multiplex PCR. The sample shows 100,000 to 150,000 clones, 49% of them seen only once. The length of the CDR3 is 11 residues. Trimming shortened V by 2 bases and J by 6 bases, and 7 bases separated the two germline ends. Germline CDR1 is SQVTM and CDR2 is ANQGSEA. Source: CD8+ T cells sorted from blood, taken at week 0. The J gene is TRBJ1-2, the V gene TRBV29-1; a possible D gene is TRBD1 (5 bases). The source is a human donor with alopecia areata. Written as DNA, the CDR3 is TGCAGCGTTGAAAGAGGGGATGGCTACACCTTC. Its translation is CSVERGDGYTF.